This entry concerns a single T cell receptor (beta chain). Its target is unknown. There are 15 residues in the CDR3. Germline assignment: CDR1 SGHRS and CDR2 YFSETQ. J lost 7 bases, V lost 2 bases, and 6 bases had no gene match. This specimen comes from a study of T cell responses to AZD1222 COVID-19 vaccine. As for the study in general: Combined were second doses at about 4 or about 12 weeks. Study-wide results and limits: Repertoires were obtained only post-peak T cell response. Baseline antibody screening turned up just 6 or 7 seropositive AZD1222 recipients. Possibly, clonal diversity was underestimated; donors were largely white British and included more females.

Data came from immunoSEQ multiplex PCR; TCRdb stores just in-frame clones and leaves some out. The profile shows more than 95,000 clones, 80% to 90% of them singletons. V is TRBV5-1 and J is TRBJ2-1; the match to TRBD2 covers 10 bases. The sequence derives from an adult in good health. The sequences come from peripheral blood, collected on day 0 of AZD1222 vaccination. The CDR3 loop reads CASSFSSGSMNEQFF. DNA for the CDR3: TGCGCCAGCAGCTTCTCTAGCGGGAGTATGAATGAGCAGTTCTTC.